The source of this TCR beta chain is a study of blood T cell repertoires in COVID-19. Sequencing used immunoSEQ multiplex PCR; TCRdb keeps in-frame clones, though not all of them. Seen here are about 200,000 clones, 85% observed once, and the top ten hold 18%. Germline CDR1 reads SGHRS; CDR2 reads YFSETQ. The CDR3 is made up of 11 amino acids. The cohort comprised adults aged 18 to 89 years residing in 20 to 30 US areas. Two consecutive negative NP/OP PCR tests, clearance, or resolved symptoms defined Cohort 3 recovery. In regard to this clone: Its ends do not fully match the called genes, so a read error is possible.

This chain uses TRBV5-1 with TRBJ2-7, with 8 bases lining up with TRBD2. The TCR was taken from a man aged 40-49 years who had recovered from COVID-19. What was sequenced was PBMCs or T cells enriched from blood (not recorded which). CDR3: CASSSDGRAHF. CDR3 nucleotides: TGCGCCAGCAGCTCGGACGGGAGGGCCCACTTC.